This paragraph covers one T cell receptor (beta chain) sequence. Its antigen specificity is not known. No much larger clone is present one base from it, and per-base qualities are unavailable. Trimming at the junction amounts to 5 bases on V and 2 bases on J, and the germline ends lie 12 bases apart. Sequences ENHRY (CDR1) and SYGVKD (CDR2) are obtained from the germline V gene. The CDR3 holds 14 amino acids from the cysteine to the phenylalanine. Just the 42-base CDR3 DNA is kept, in frame starting at base 1. The sample's time point, from its label and the paper: cycle 1 day 1 (C1D1), immediately before nivolumab initiation. Every trial patient had relapsed after autologous stem cell transplantation, and cohorts A, B and C differed in prior brentuximab vedotin exposure. The trial cohort comprised approximately 55 patients with relapsed/refractory classical Hodgkin lymphoma whose best overall responses were complete response, partial response or progressive disease. Single-agent nivolumab was administered to trial patients in the multi-cohort phase II CheckMate 205 trial. An independent review committee assessed best overall response using the 2007 International Working Group response criteria. Trial PBMCs were collected just before the start of nivolumab (C1D1) and during therapy at cycle 2 day 1 and cycle 4 day 1. After peripheral blood was drawn into 8 mL Vacutainer Cell Preparation Tubes, PBMCs were isolated by centrifugation and then cryopreserved.

This entry is derived from a study of PD-1 blockade in classical Hodgkin lymphoma (dated by TCRdb to 2020 to 2021). As for the study more broadly: Nivolumab dosing was 3 mg/kg intravenously every 2 weeks, continuing until either disease progression or unacceptable toxicity. To define a peripheral blood immune signature of response to PD-1 blockade in classical Hodgkin lymphoma, the study combined TCR beta sequencing with CyTOF. What the authors observed across the whole study: Baseline TCR diversity was reported to be lower in newly diagnosed patients than in healthy donors, and even lower in relapsed/refractory patients. A significant rise by C4D1 was seen in CD4+ but not CD8+ TCR diversity (p=0.0027 vs p=0.16), with the rise being most apparent in complete responders (p=0.02). Lower diversity was seen in patients whose nivolumab began less than 1 year after ASCT, and these patients were left out of later analyses so that immune reconstitution would not confound the results. Trial patients achieving complete response had baseline diversity similar to newly diagnosed patients, whereas partial responders and progressors had significantly lower diversity. The study was restricted to a single clinical trial cohort, and the causes of repertoire differences, possibly disease activity or prior therapy, were left undefined.

Genomic DNA was isolated using the Qiagen DNeasy kit from unsorted PBMCs as well as from negatively selected CD4+ and CD8+ fractions. Using primers that anneal to V and J segments, immunoSEQ multiplex PCR amplified the TCR beta CDR3 regions. A synthetic immune receptor repertoire was used to minimize amplification bias, and any remaining bias was removed computationally after sequencing. The authors' analysis ran thus. Custom Python scripts were used to quantify repertoire diversity as the Shannon entropy index. Unsorted, CD4+ and CD8+ repertoires were analyzed separately, except in combined analyses where CD4+ and CD8+ sequences were merged in silico. Clonal expansion was defined as a frequency increase of at least 2-fold after treatment compared with C1D1, and clones undetected at baseline were assigned a pseudocount of 0.5. Clones with 0 or 1 copy at C1D1 were classified as singleton clones, and clones with 2 or more copies were classified as non-singleton clones. Clones expanded in unsorted samples were assigned a CD4+, CD8+ or unknown annotation through matching of protein sequences in sorted samples from the same patient. Wilcoxon tests on paired samples were used to test changes in diversity from C1D1 to C4D1. In its TCRdb copy, this immuneACCESS table keeps in-frame sequences only and misses some clones. Where compared with another copy, unresolved V genes explain less than half of these, and the others have no known cause. The DNA gave D and trimming, while V, J and clone size come from that table. For this sample the table gives about 22,000 clones, of which roughly 70% were detected only once. The ten largest clones add up to about 21% of the sample.

The chain links TRBV10-3 with TRBJ2-5, with no confident D gene call. The material was peripheral blood mononuclear cells (PBMCs), obtained at baseline. The TCR comes from a human donor with classical Hodgkin lymphoma. The CDR3 region has the sequence CAISRHDLQETQYF. The DNA sequence is given as TGTGCCATCAGTAGACACGACCTACAAGAGACCCAGTACTTC.